Shown below are 18 T cell receptor beta chains from a single sample sequenced in a study of blood T cell repertoires in COVID-19. Sequencing used immunoSEQ multiplex PCR; TCRdb keeps in-frame clones, though not all of them. This table holds some 69,000 clones, roughly 79% found once. Sequencing used peripheral blood. All receptors derive from a man aged 60 to 75 with acute or convalescent COVID-19.

In this sample, this clone turned up a few times. The chain links TRBV7-9 to TRBJ1-1; no clear D. The CDR3 extends over 13 amino acids. CDR1 SEHNR and CDR2 FQNEAQ come from the germline V gene (reference sequence). The V gene lost 2 bases and the J gene lost 4 bases, with 8 bases spanning the gap. The CDR3 protein is CASSLMELTEAFF. The CDR3 DNA reads as TGTGCCAGCAGCTTAATGGAGCTCACTGAAGCTTTCTTT.

The chain uses TRBV4-2 and TRBJ2-5, with TRBD1 as a possible D gene (6 bases). Germline CDR1 is LGHNA and CDR2 is YNFKEQ. V was trimmed by 2 bases and J by 1 base, leaving 17 bases between them. There are 17 residues in the CDR3. In DNA, the CDR3 is TGTGCCAGCAGCCAATCCCCGACGGGACACCGCCAAGAGACCCAGTACTTC. Translated: CASSQSPTGHRQETQYF.

The chain uses TRBV25-1 and TRBJ2-3, with D uncertain. Germline CDR1 is MGHDK and CDR2 is SYGVNS. Between the trimmed V and J ends, which lost 4 bases and 0 bases, there was a span of 5 bases. This CDR3 region has 13 residues. The CDR3 region is CASSVASTDTQYF. The CDR3 nucleotides read TGTGCCAGCAGTGTAGCTAGCACAGATACGCAGTATTTT.

V gene TRBV18 combines with J gene TRBJ2-5; D is uncertain. Trimming cost V 3 bases and J 7 bases, with 6 bases left between them. CDR3 length: 11 amino acids. Germline V gives CDR1 KGHSH, CDR2 LQKENI. DNA for the CDR3: TGTGCCAGCTCACCCGAGAGGACCCAGTACTTC. It yields the protein CASSPERTQYF.

The V call is TRBV7-9, the J call TRBJ2-2, with D possibly matching TRBD2 (5 bases). This CDR3 is 17 amino acids long. Germline V gives CDR1 SEHNR, CDR2 FQNEAQ (reference sequence). V was clipped by 4 bases and J by 0 bases, with 15 bases between them. CDR3 in DNA: TGTGCCAGCAGCTCTAGAGTGGGGAGACCGAACACCGGGGAGCTGTTTTTT. Protein: CASSSRVGRPNTGELFF.

The chain combines TRBV5-6 with TRBJ2-3; possibly TRBD2 for D (5 bases). Between the trimmed V and J ends, which lost 3 bases and 1 base, there was a span of 12 bases. The germline gives CDR1 SGHDT, CDR2 YYEEEE. The CDR3 consists of 15 residues. CDR3 DNA: TGTGCCAGCAGCTCCGGAGGTTGGGGCACAGATACGCAGTATTTT. Amino acid sequence: CASSSGGWGTDTQYF.

The V call is TRBV2, the J call TRBJ1-2, with 7 positions matching TRBD1. Germline lookup yields CDR1 SNHLY and CDR2 FYNNEI. With 6 bases clipped from V and 5 bases from J, the junction kept 6 bases outside the gene matches. The CDR3 loop spans 13 amino acids. The CDR3 reads CASSLLTGYGYTF. CDR3 DNA: TGTGCCAGCAGCCTACTGACAGGGTATGGCTACACCTTC. Together with reference TRBV2 and TRBJ1-2, the CDR3 gives the full variable domain: EPEVTQTPSHQVTQMGQEVILRCVPISNHLYFYWYRQILGQKVEFLVSFYNNEISEKSEIFDDQFSVERPDGSNFTLKIRSTKLEDSAMYFCASSLLTGYGYTFGSGTRLTVV.

V usage is TRBV4-3 and J usage is TRBJ2-3, with TRBD2 as a possible D gene (5 bases). Germline V gene lookup returns CDR1 LGHNA and CDR2 YSLEER. Trimming removed 4 bases at V and 2 bases at J, with 13 bases between. The CDR3 length is 15 residues. In DNA form, the CDR3 reads TGCGCCAGCAGCCCCGGGCGGGTGTTCACAGATACGCAGTATTTT. Its translation: CASSPGRVFTDTQYF.

The gene calls are TRBV2 and TRBJ2-4, with TRBD1 matching 8 bases. The CDR3 totals 12 residues. Germline CDR1 is SNHLY and CDR2 is FYNNEI. The junction had 9 bases not matched to a gene; V was cut back by 6 bases and J by 14 bases. The CDR3, as DNA: TGTGCCAGCAGCCCGACAGGGGTTGGGGAGTACTTC. It yields the protein CASSPTGVGEYF.

The chain combines TRBV12-3 or TRBV12-4 with TRBJ1-2, with D hard to call. V shed 5 bases and J shed 2 bases, with 9 bases lying between them. The CDR3 spans 13 residues. Here the CDR3 DNA reads TGTGCCAGCAGTAACAGTCCCAACTATGGCTACACCTTC. As protein: CASSNSPNYGYTF.

This rearrangement joins TRBV21-1 to TRBJ1-6; TRBD1, the D gene given by the table, was not confirmed from the DNA. TRBV21-1 is designated a pseudogene. This CDR3 is 17 amino acids long. CDR3 amino acids: CASSKGGGDRVYSPLHF. DNA of the CDR3: TGTGCCAGCAGCAAAGGAGGGGGGGACAGGGTCTATTCACCCCTCCACTTT.

The rearrangement links TRBV4-3 to TRBJ1-1; no clear D gene. The CDR3 has 16 residues. With 1 base removed from V and 3 bases from J, the gap between germline ends came to 15 bases. Germline V gene lookup returns CDR1 LGHNA and CDR2 YSLEER. The CDR3 protein is CASSQGGGFGYTEAFF. The CDR3 DNA sequence: TGCGCCAGCAGCCAAGGAGGAGGGTTCGGGTACACTGAAGCTTTCTTT.

This rearrangement joins TRBV11-3 to TRBJ2-3, with 7 bases that match TRBD2. J lost 3 bases, V lost 0 bases, and 9 bases had no gene match. Germline CDR1 and CDR2: SGHNT and YENEEA. The CDR3 runs 17 residues. The CDR3 is CASSLDNRGEGTDTQYF. CDR3 in DNA: TGTGCCAGCAGCTTAGATAACCGCGGGGAGGGGACAGATACGCAGTATTTT.

The V and J genes are TRBV20-1 and TRBJ2-3, with 13 bases aligning to TRBD2. The CDR3 contains 16 residues. Unmatched junction bases numbered 7, after V lost 3 bases and J lost 4 bases. Per germline, CDR1 DFQATT and CDR2 SNEGSKA (reference sequence). The DNA of the CDR3 is TGCAGTGCTAGTCCAACTAGCGGGGGGGCCCCAGATACGCAGTATTTT. Translation: CSASPTSGGAPDTQYF.

The CDR3: CASMPVISGNTIYF. The CDR3 DNA is TGTGCCAGCATGCCAGTGATCTCTGGAAACACCATATATTTT. The gene calls are TRBV7-2 and TRBJ1-3; D ambiguous. The CDR3 extends over 14 amino acids. The germline CDR1 and CDR2 sequences are SGHTA and FQGNSA. Trimming stripped 7 bases from V and 0 bases from J, with 10 bases between.

The V call is TRBV27, the J call TRBJ1-1; 7 bases are shared with TRBD1. There are 17 residues in the CDR3. V trimming: 5 bases; J trimming: 1 base; junction bases outside the gene matches: 13. Per germline, CDR1 MNHEY and CDR2 SMNVEV (reference sequence). The CDR3 nucleotides read TGTGCCAGCAGTAATAACAGGGGATTCTTGGAGAACACTGAAGCTTTCTTT. This encodes CASSNNRGFLENTEAFF.

This clone was found a few times. V and J are TRBV18 and TRBJ1-6; 10 bases map to TRBD1. Trimming at V came to 8 bases and at J to 8 bases, leaving 6 bases not matched to a gene. The CDR3 length is 14 residues. The V gene's germline CDR1 is KGHSH and CDR2 LQKENI. DNA for the CDR3: TGTGCCAGCCAAGGGGGGACAGGGGATTCACCCCTCCACTTT. It is translated as CASQGGTGDSPLHF.

The count of this clone is one. The chain couples TRBV7-6 to TRBJ1-3, with unresolved D. V was shortened by 5 bases and J by 0 bases, with 17 bases between the two germline ends. From germline, CDR1 is SGHVS and CDR2 FNYEAQ. The CDR3 runs to 17 residues. The CDR3: CASSQRKGLNSGNTIYF. The CDR3 bases are TGTGCCAGCAGCCAGCGAAAAGGATTAAACTCTGGAAACACCATATATTTT.